Following are 21 T cell receptor beta chains from one sample sequenced in a study of shared clonotypes between healthy human individuals. The naive CD8 fraction comprised CD45RO-negative cells positively selected for CCR7 and excluded terminally differentiated effector memory CD45RA+ cells. The assay was immunoSEQ multiplex PCR, and TCRdb's table has in-frame clones only and misses some. The profile shows roughly 2.1 million clones, about 93% of them singletons. The specimen was naive CD8+ T cells from PBMCs. These receptors originate from a young man in good health. Some clones in this sample may be carry-over from other donors' samples.

The chain recombines TRBV5-1 with TRBJ2-7; 9 nucleotides match TRBD1. CDR3 length equals 15 residues. CDR1 and CDR2 (germline): SGHRS, YFSETQ. Trimming cost V 3 bases and J 3 bases; bases outside gene matches: 7. The CDR3 DNA is TGCGCCAGCAGCTCCGCGGGACAGGGCAACTACGAGCAGTACTTC. Its protein is CASSSAGQGNYEQYF.

This chain uses TRBV9 with TRBJ2-7, with 8 nucleotides matching TRBD1. This CDR3 is built from 15 residues. Germline CDR1 SGDLS, CDR2 YYNGEE. J lost 5 bases, V lost 2 bases, and 9 bases had no gene match. The CDR3 DNA follows: TGTGCCAGCAGCGTCCGGTCAGGGGGCGTCGACGAGCAGTACTTC. This codes for CASSVRSGGVDEQYF.

The chain couples TRBV4-2 to TRBJ1-2; the D gene is possibly TRBD1 (6 bases). CDR1 is LGHNA and CDR2 is YNFKEQ in the germline V gene. Deletions cut 4 bases from V and 0 bases from J, with 12 bases between. The CDR3 runs to 15 residues. The chain's CDR3 is CASSRGAGPNYGYTF. In nucleotides, the CDR3 is TGTGCCAGCAGCCGGGGGGCAGGGCCTAACTATGGCTACACCTTC.

The chain employs TRBV6-5 and TRBJ2-7, with D tentatively TRBD1 or TRBD2 (5 bases each). CDR3 length equals 14 residues. V gave up 4 bases and J gave up 3 bases, with 13 bases separating them. CDR1 and CDR2 (germline): MNHEY, SVGAGI. CDR3: CASSFSGPFYEQYF. The CDR3, as DNA: TGTGCCAGCAGTTTCTCGGGACCCTTCTACGAGCAGTACTTC.

This chain uses TRBV9 with TRBJ2-7; D may be TRBD2 (5 bases). V was shortened by 4 bases and J by 4 bases, with 12 bases between the two germline ends. The CDR3 extends over 13 amino acids. Germline loops: CDR1 SGDLS, CDR2 YYNGEE. The CDR3 region has the DNA TGTGCCAGCAGCATTGGACGAGGGTACGAGCAGTACTTC. This encodes CASSIGRGYEQYF.

V is TRBV29-1 and J is TRBJ2-5; the D gene is possibly TRBD2 (5 bases). The tail of the sequence fits TRBJ2-7 better, so the J call may be wrong. The CDR3 totals 11 residues. Per germline, CDR1 SQVTM and CDR2 ANQGSEA. This CDR3 is CSVERAYEQYF. The CDR3 region has the DNA TGCAGCGTTGAGAGGGCCTACGAGCAGTACTTC.

On this clone: The sample holds other DNA sequences that translate to the same CDR3. The chain carries TRBV7-9 and TRBJ2-7; D is uncertain. Between the trimmed V and J ends, which lost 8 bases and 3 bases, there was a span of 5 bases. The CDR3 loop spans 10 amino acids. Looked up from germline, CDR1 is SEHNR and CDR2 is FQNEAQ (reference sequence). CDR3 sequence reads: CASGDYEQYF. In DNA form, the CDR3 reads TGTGCCAGCGGTGACTACGAGCAGTACTTC.

CDR3 protein: CASSPGTSGRPYQETQYF. The CDR3 coding sequence is TGCGCCAGCAGCCCTGGGACTAGCGGGAGGCCTTACCAAGAGACCCAGTACTTC. The chain links TRBV5-1 to TRBJ2-5; 15 bases are a match to TRBD2. The CDR3 totals 18 residues. The trim removed 4 bases at V and 0 bases at J, leaving 7 bases unmatched. The germline V gene has CDR1 SGHRS and CDR2 YFSETQ.

For this clone: Other DNA sequences in the same sample also yield this CDR3. The genes are TRBV13 and TRBJ1-1, with 7 bases fitting TRBD1. This CDR3 has 15 residues. Germline V lookup: CDR1 PRHDT, CDR2 FYEKMQ (reference sequence). V gave up 3 bases and J gave up 8 bases; unmatched junction bases: 12. The CDR3 coding sequence is TGTGCCAGCAGCTTCAGGGGGGCAGGTCGAACCGAAGCTTTCTTT. Translation: CASSFRGAGRTEAFF.

The chain has TRBV6-5 and TRBJ2-2; D may match TRBD1 or TRBD2 (5 bases each). The CDR3 contains 16 residues. Germline values: CDR1 MNHEY, CDR2 SVGAGI. V dropped 4 bases and J dropped 4 bases, with 16 bases sitting between them. The CDR3 coding sequence is TGTGCCAGCAGTTCCCCCGGGGCTATTCGCACCGGGGAGCTGTTTTTT. Translated, it gives CASSSPGAIRTGELFF.

The chain combines TRBV27 with TRBJ2-1; 8 positions match TRBD2. Germline CDR1 is MNHEY and CDR2 is SMNVEV (reference sequence). V trimming: 7 bases; J trimming: 10 bases; junction bases outside the gene matches: 9. The CDR3 spans 13 residues. The CDR3 here is CASTPGLGGEQFF. CDR3 in DNA: TGTGCCAGCACCCCGGGACTAGGAGGGGAGCAGTTCTTC.

The J gene is TRBJ2-3, the V gene TRBV7-8; TRBD1 is a possible D gene (5 bases). The CDR3 has 15 amino acids. V shed 0 bases and J shed 3 bases, with 10 bases lying between them. Germline CDR1 SGHVS, CDR2 FQNEAQ. The CDR3 bases are TGTGCCAGCAGCTTAGCGCCAGGGTGGACAGATACGCAGTATTTT. As protein: CASSLAPGWTDTQYF.

The chain joins TRBV27 to TRBJ1-4; no firm D call. Germline assignment: CDR1 MNHEY and CDR2 SMNVEV (reference sequence). Trimming left V 5 bases short and J 6 bases short, with 13 bases between. The CDR3 consists of 14 residues. The CDR3 DNA reads as TGTGCCAGCAGTACGAAGTTCTTGGATGAAAAACTGTTTTTT. Translated: CASSTKFLDEKLFF.

Turning to this clone: The sample has other DNA sequences that encode this CDR3 too. CDR3 bases: TGTGCCAGCAGTTTTTGGGGTACTGAAGCTTTCTTT. The encoded protein is CASSFWGTEAFF. V is TRBV28 and J is TRBJ1-1; no reliable D call. This CDR3 comprises 12 residues. Germline-derived CDR1 and CDR2 are MDHEN and SYDVKM. V was trimmed by 3 bases and J by 5 bases, leaving 7 bases between them.

This clone occurred a few times. The V call is TRBV30, the J call TRBJ2-2; possible D gene TRBD1, 5 bases. V lost 1 base, J lost 3 bases, and 9 bases lay in between. The CDR3 contains 14 residues. Per germline, CDR1 GTSNPN and CDR2 SVGIG (reference sequence). CDR3 amino acids: CAWSGTTDTGELFF. CDR3 bases: TGTGCCTGGAGTGGGACAACCGACACCGGGGAGCTGTTTTTT.

The rearrangement uses TRBV14 and TRBJ1-2; D not resolved. In germline, CDR1 is SGHDN, CDR2 FVKESK. V lost 0 bases to trimming and J lost 5 bases, with 10 bases between them. The CDR3 totals 14 residues. This chain's CDR3 is CASSQEGEWYGYTF. The DNA of the CDR3 is TGTGCCAGCAGCCAAGAAGGAGAATGGTATGGCTACACCTTC.

The chain employs TRBV5-4 and TRBJ1-3, with unresolved D. The V and J ends lost 4 bases and 6 bases respectively, with 11 bases between them. Per germline, CDR1 SGHNT and CDR2 YYREEE (reference sequence). The CDR3 covers 13 residues. This CDR3 reads CASSEGMENTIYF. CDR3 nucleotides: TGTGCCAGCAGCGAAGGGATGGAAAACACCATATATTTT. The entire variable domain, with the rest obtained from reference TRBV5-4 and TRBJ1-3, is as follows: ETGVTQSPTHLIKTRGQQVTLRCSSQSGHNTVSWYQQALGQGPQFIFQYYREEENGRGNFPPRFSGLQFPNYSSELNVNALELDDSALYLCASSEGMENTIYFGEGSWLTVV.

The V and J genes are TRBV7-9 and TRBJ1-2, with D unclear. Germline V gives CDR1 SEHNR, CDR2 FQNEAQ (reference sequence). With 1 base removed from V and 3 bases from J, the gap between germline ends came to 9 bases. The CDR3 runs to 14 residues. CDR3 sequence reads: CASSLVEAHYGYTF. The CDR3 region has the DNA TGTGCCAGCAGCTTAGTTGAGGCCCACTATGGCTACACCTTC.

V is TRBV5-6 and J is TRBJ2-7; D might be TRBD1 or TRBD2, each matching 5 bases. V lost 4 bases and J lost 9, with 14 bases in between. The CDR3 runs to 12 residues. CDR1 is SGHDT and CDR2 is YYEEEE in the germline V gene. CDR3 loop: CASSGVGERQYF. CDR3 nucleotide sequence: TGTGCCAGCAGCGGCGTGGGGGAACGGCAGTACTTC.

The chain joins TRBV29-1 to TRBJ1-2; D might be TRBD1 (5 bases). Germline lookup yields CDR1 SQVTM and CDR2 ANQGSEA. V gave up 4 bases and J gave up 4 bases, with 13 bases separating them. This CDR3 is built from 13 residues. The CDR3 bases are TGCAGCGTTGTTTTGAGGGGTGGCTATGGCTACACCTTC. Its translation: CSVVLRGGYGYTF.

This chain uses TRBV6-1 with TRBJ1-5; weak D call: TRBD1 (5 bases). V dropped 1 base and J dropped 13 bases, with 17 bases sitting between them. CDR3 length: 14 residues. CDR1 is MNHNS and CDR2 is SASEGT in the germline V gene. The CDR3 reads CASSEGFIGGAQHF. In DNA form, the CDR3 reads TGTGCCAGCAGTGAAGGGTTTATTGGTGGGGCTCAGCATTTT.